This T cell receptor (beta chain) was recovered during a study of blood T cell repertoires in COVID-19. Study as a whole: Sites across the United States, Italy and Spain contributed samples from acute and convalescent COVID-19. In each case, the material was cDNA or gDNA derived from T cells, B-cell-depleted T cells, or PBMCs.

The germline V gene encodes CDR1 SNHLY and CDR2 FYNNEI. Trimming stripped 6 bases from V and 4 bases from J, with 18 bases between. The CDR3 length is 15 residues. This table comes from immunoSEQ multiplex PCR, and its TCRdb copy is limited to in-frame clones, with some not included. The sample includes approximately 89,000 clones, around 81% seen only once; the top ten take about 11%. The chain couples TRBV2 to TRBJ1-1; weak D call: TRBD1 (5 bases). The source of this sequence is a woman aged 70 to 79 with active or convalescent COVID-19. Sequences were obtained from peripheral blood. The chain's CDR3 is CASSPSGAKATEAFF. In DNA form, the CDR3 reads TGTGCCAGCAGCCCAAGCGGGGCGAAGGCCACTGAAGCTTTCTTT.